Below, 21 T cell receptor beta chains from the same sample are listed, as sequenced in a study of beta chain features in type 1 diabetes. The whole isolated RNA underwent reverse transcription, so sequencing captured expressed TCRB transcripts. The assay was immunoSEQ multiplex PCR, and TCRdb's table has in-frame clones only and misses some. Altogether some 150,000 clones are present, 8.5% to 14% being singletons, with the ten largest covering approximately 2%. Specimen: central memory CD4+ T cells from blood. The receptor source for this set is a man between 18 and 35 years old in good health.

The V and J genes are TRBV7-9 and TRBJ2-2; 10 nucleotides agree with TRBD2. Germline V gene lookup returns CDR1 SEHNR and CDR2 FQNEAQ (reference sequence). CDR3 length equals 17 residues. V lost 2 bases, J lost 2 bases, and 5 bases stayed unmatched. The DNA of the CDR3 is TGTGCCAGCAGCTTACTAGCGGGGGCCGTAAACACCGGGGAGCTGTTTTTT. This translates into CASSLLAGAVNTGELFF.

The CDR3 spells CASSEAGPGGTQYF. As DNA, the CDR3 is TGTGCCAGCAGTGAAGCCGGACCGGGCGGGACCCAGTACTTC. The chain combines TRBV2 with TRBJ2-5; D is unclear. CDR3 length equals 14 residues. The ends were cut back, 0 bases at V and 7 bases at J, with 12 bases in the middle. CDR1 SNHLY and CDR2 FYNNEI come from the germline V gene.

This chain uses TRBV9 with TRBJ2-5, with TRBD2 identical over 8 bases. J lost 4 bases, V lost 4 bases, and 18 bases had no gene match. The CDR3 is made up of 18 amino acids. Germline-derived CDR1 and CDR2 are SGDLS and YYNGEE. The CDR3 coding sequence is TGTGCCAGCAGCCTAGGGGCCCTGGCGGGAGGTGCGGGAGAGACCCAGTACTTC. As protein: CASSLGALAGGAGETQYF.

The CDR3: CASSLGDTQYF. The CDR3 DNA follows: TGTGCCAGCAGCCTGGGAGATACGCAGTATTTT. V and J are TRBV9 and TRBJ2-3, with no clear D. V was trimmed by 4 bases and J by 5 bases, leaving 5 bases between them. The CDR3 runs 11 residues. Germline V CDR1 and CDR2: SGDLS, YYNGEE.

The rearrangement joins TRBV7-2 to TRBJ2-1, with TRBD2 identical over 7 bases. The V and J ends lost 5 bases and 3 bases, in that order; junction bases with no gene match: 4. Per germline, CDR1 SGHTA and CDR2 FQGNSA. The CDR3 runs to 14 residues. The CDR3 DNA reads TGTGCCAGCAGCCTCCGGGACTACTACAATGAGCAGTTCTTC. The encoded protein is CASSLRDYYNEQFF. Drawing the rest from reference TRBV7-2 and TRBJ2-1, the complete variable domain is GAGVSQSPSNKVTEKGKDVELRCDPISGHTALYWYRQSLGQGLEFLIYFQGNSAPDKSGLPSDRFSAERTGGSVSTLTIQRTQQEDSAVYLCASSLRDYYNEQFFGPGTRLTVL.

CDR3 in amino acids: CASSIVLLGRRGGELFF. The DNA of the CDR3 is TGTGCCAGTAGTATAGTATTGTTGGGGAGACGGGGCGGGGAGCTGTTTTTT. V gene TRBV19 combines with J gene TRBJ2-2; D might be TRBD2 (5 bases). Germline CDR1 LNHDA, CDR2 SQIVND (reference sequence). The V gene lost 1 base and the J gene lost 7 bases, with 19 bases spanning the gap. This CDR3 has 17 amino acids.

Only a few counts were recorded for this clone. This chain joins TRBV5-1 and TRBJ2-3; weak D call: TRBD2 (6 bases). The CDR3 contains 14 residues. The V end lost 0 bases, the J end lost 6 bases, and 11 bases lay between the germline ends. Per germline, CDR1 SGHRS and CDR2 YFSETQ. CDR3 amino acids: CASSLEAGGDTQYF. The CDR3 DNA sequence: TGCGCCAGCAGCTTGGAAGCGGGTGGGGATACGCAGTATTTT.

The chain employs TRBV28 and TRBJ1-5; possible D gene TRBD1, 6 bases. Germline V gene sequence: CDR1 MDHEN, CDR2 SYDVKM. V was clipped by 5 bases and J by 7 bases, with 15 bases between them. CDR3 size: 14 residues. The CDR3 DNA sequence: TGTGCCAGCAGTCAGACAGGTTCAGGCCAGCCCCAGCATTTT. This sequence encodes CASSQTGSGQPQHF.

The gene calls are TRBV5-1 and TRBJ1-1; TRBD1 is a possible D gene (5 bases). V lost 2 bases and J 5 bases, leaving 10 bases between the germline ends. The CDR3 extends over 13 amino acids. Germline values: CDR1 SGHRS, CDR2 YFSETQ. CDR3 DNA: TGCGCCAGCAGCTTAAACGGGGGAACTGAAGCTTTCTTT. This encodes CASSLNGGTEAFF. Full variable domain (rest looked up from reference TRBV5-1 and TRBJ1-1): KAGVTQTPRYLIKTRGQQVTLSCSPISGHRSVSWYQQTPGQGLQFLFEYFSETQRNKGNFPGRFSGRQFSNSRSEMNVSTLELGDSALYLCASSLNGGTEAFFGQGTRLTVV.

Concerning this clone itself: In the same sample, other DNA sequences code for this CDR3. The CDR3 nucleotides are TGTGCCAGCAGCCGAGCGGGGGGCCGGTACAATGAGCAGTTCTTC. Its translation is CASSRAGGRYNEQFF. The chain carries TRBV28 and TRBJ2-1, with 9 bases that match TRBD2. This CDR3 comprises 15 residues. Germline CDR1 reads MDHEN; CDR2 reads SYDVKM. V lost 6 bases to trimming and J lost 4 bases; unmatched junction nucleotides: 7.

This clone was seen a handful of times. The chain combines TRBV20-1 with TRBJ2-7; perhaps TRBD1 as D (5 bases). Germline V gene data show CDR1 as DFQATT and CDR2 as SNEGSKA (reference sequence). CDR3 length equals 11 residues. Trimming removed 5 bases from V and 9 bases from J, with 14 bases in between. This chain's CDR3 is CSAPRQMGQYF. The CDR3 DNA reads TGCAGTGCTCCGAGACAGATGGGGCAGTACTTC.

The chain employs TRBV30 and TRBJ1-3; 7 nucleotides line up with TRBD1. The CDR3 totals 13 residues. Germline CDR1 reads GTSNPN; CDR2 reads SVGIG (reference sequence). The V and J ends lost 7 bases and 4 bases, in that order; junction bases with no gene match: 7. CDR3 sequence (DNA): TGTGCCTCACAGGGGATGGGAGGAAACACCATATATTTT. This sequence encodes CASQGMGGNTIYF.

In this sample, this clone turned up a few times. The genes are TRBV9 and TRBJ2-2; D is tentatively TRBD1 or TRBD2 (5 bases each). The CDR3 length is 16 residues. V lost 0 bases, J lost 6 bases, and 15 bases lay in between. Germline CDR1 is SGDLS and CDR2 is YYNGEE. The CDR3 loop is CASSVGRSLGAGELFF. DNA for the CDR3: TGTGCCAGCAGCGTAGGGCGGTCCTTGGGGGCCGGGGAGCTGTTTTTT.

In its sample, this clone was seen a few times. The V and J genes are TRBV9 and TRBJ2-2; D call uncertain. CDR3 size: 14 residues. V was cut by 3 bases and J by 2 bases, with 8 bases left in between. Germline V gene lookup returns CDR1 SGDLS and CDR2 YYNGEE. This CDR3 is CASSAGVNTGELFF. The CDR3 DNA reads TGTGCCAGCAGCGCGGGCGTTAACACCGGGGAGCTGTTTTTT. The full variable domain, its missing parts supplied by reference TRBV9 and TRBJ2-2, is DSGVTQTPKHLITATGQRVTLRCSPRSGDLSVYWYQQSLDQGLQFLIQYYNGEERAKGNILERFSAQQFPDLHSELNLSSLELGDSALYFCASSAGVNTGELFFGEGSRLTVL.

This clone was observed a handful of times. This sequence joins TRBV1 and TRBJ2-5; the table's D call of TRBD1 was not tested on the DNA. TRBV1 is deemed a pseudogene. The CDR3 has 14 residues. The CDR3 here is CTSDRRQGQETQYF. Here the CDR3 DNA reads TGCACCAGCGATCGGCGACAGGGCCAAGAGACCCAGTACTTC.

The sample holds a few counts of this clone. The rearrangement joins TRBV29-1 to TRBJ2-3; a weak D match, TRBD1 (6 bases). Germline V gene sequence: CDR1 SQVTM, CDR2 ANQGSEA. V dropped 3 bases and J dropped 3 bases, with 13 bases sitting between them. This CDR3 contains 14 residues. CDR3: CSVEGTIGTDTQYF. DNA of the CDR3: TGCAGCGTTGAGGGGACAATCGGTACAGATACGCAGTATTTT.

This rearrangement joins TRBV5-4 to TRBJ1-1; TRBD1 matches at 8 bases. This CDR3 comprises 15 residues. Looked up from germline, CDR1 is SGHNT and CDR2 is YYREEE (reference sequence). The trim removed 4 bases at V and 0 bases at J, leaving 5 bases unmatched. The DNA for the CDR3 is TGTGCCAGCAGCGCTAACAGGGGGATGAACACTGAAGCTTTCTTT. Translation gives CASSANRGMNTEAFF.

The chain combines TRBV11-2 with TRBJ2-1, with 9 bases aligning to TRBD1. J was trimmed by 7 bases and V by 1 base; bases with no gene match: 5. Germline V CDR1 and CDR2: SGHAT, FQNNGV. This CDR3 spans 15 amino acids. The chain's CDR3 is CASSLGGTGKNEQFF. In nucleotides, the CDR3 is TGTGCCAGCAGCTTAGGGGGGACAGGGAAAAATGAGCAGTTCTTC.

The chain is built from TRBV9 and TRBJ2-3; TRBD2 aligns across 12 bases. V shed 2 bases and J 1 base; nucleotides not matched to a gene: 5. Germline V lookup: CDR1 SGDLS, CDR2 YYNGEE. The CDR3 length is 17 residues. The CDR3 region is CASSVTSGRLRTDTQYF. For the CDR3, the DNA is TGTGCCAGCAGCGTTACTAGCGGGAGGCTACGCACAGATACGCAGTATTTT.

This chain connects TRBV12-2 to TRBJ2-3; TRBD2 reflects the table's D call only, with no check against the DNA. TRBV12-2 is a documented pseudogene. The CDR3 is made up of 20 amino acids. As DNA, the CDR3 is TGTGCAAGTCTCCTAAGTGCGGGACTAGCGGCCTACACTGGCACAGATACGCAGTATTTT. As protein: CASLLSAGLAAYTGTDTQYF.

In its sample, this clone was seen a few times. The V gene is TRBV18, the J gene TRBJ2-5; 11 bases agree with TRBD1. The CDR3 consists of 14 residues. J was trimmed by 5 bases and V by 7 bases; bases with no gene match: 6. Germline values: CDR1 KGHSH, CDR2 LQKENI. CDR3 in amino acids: CASYRDRGSETQYF. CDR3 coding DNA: TGTGCCAGCTATCGGGACAGGGGGTCGGAGACCCAGTACTTC.